Detailed here is one TCR beta chain. This specimen comes from a study of identifying expanded T cells in peripheral blood. The CDR3 sequence is 16 residues long. The germline CDR1 and CDR2 sequences are KGHSH and LQKENI. Trimming removed 6 bases from V and 4 bases from J, with 21 bases in between. Profiling relied on immunoSEQ multiplex PCR, and the TCRdb table lists in-frame clones only, not all of them. The data show over 100,000 clones, more than 70% seen once. Sequences were obtained from blood. The genes are TRBV18 and TRBJ1-1, with D hard to call. The source of this sequence is a person aged 18-70 years in good health. DNA for the CDR3: TGTGCCAGCTCGTCGCCCTATGCGGGAGACGGCACTGAAGCTTTCTTT. Translation gives CASSSPYAGDGTEAFF.